The sample holds a few counts of the clone carrying this T cell receptor (beta chain). The target antigen is unknown. The length of the CDR3 is 19 residues. Germline CDR1 and CDR2: SGHTA and FQGNSA. The trim removed 6 bases at V and 1 base at J, leaving 13 bases unmatched. This specimen comes from a study of T cells after yellow fever vaccination. Study-wide context: SMART-Seq v4 Ultra Low Input prepared the low-cell-number fractions.

General study points: Repertoires obtained by FACS sorting could include abundant clonotypes that entered as contaminants from the bulk population. Peak timing came faster in the weaker secondary response, day 5 versus 15.

The authors made TCR cDNA by 5'RACE template switching, adding a universal primer site and UMIs. Each CDR3 protein is one row after TCRdb ran MiXCR on the 5' RACE reads. The sample holds some 240,000 distinct CDR3 sequences, roughly 5.6% seen once. Sequencing was performed on CD4+ T cells sorted from PBMCs, taken on the day of the yellow fever booster vaccination. This sequence originates from a man in his late teens or twenties who received the YFV17D yellow fever vaccine. The rearrangement uses TRBV7-2 and TRBJ2-3, with 13 bases fitting TRBD2. The CDR3 region is CASSPTSGGASFRTDTQYF. The CDR3 DNA reads TGTGCCAGCAGTCCCACTAGCGGGGGGGCCAGTTTTCGCACAGATACGCAGTATTTT.